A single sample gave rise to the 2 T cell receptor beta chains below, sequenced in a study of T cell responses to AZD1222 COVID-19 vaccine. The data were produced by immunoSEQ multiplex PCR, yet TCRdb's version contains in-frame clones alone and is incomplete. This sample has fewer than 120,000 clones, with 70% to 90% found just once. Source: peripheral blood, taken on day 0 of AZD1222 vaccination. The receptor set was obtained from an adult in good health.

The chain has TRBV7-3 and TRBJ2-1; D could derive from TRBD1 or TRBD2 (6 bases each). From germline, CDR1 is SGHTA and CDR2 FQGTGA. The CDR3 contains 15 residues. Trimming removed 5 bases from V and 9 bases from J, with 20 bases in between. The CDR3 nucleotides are TGTGCCAGCAGCCGATTAGGGGGGTTCGAGGGTGAGCAGTTCTTC. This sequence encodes CASSRLGGFEGEQFF.

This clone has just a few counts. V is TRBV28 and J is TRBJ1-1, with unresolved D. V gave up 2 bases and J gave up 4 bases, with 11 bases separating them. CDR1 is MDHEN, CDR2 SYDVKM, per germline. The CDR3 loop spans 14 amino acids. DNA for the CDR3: TGTGCCAGCAGTTTAGCGAGTTGGGGCACTGAAGCTTTCTTT. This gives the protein CASSLASWGTEAFF. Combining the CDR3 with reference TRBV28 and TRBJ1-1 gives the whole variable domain DVKVTQSSRYLVKRTGEKVFLECVQDMDHENMFWYRQDPGLGLRLIYFSYDVKMKEKGDIPEGYSVSREKKERFSLILESASTNQTSMYLCASSLASWGTEAFFGQGTRLTVV.